The entry below describes one TCR beta chain. Germline-derived CDR1 and CDR2 are WNHNN and SYGVQD (reference sequence). The CDR3 is made up of 13 amino acids. Trimming left V 10 bases short and J 2 bases short, with 12 bases between. This record comes from a study of PD-1 blockade in classical Hodgkin lymphoma. As for time point: cycle 4 day 1 (C4D1), after more than five weeks of nivolumab. Autologous stem cell transplantation was followed by relapse in every patient, and brentuximab vedotin exposure varied. TCRdb's table, derived via immunoSEQ multiplex PCR, lists solely in-frame clones and lacks some. The data show about 64,000 clones, roughly nine tenths seen once.

The sequence derives from a human donor with classical Hodgkin lymphoma. Sequenced material: peripheral blood mononuclear cells (PBMCs), taken before the fourth cycle of nivolumab. The chain joins TRBV10-1 to TRBJ2-1; unclear D gene. CDR3 amino acids: CATSSGAYNEQFF. In DNA form, the CDR3 reads TGCGCCACTTCGTCCGGAGCCTACAATGAGCAGTTCTTC.